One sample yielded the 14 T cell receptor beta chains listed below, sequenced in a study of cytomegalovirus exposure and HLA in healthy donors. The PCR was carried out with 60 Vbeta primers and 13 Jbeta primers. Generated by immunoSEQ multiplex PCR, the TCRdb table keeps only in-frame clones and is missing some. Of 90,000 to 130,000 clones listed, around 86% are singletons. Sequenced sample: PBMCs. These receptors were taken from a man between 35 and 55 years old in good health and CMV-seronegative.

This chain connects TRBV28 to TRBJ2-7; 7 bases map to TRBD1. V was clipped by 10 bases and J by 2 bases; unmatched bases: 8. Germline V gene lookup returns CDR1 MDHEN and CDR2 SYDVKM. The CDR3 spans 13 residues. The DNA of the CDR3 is TGTGCCACTTCCGGGACAGCACCCTACGAGCAGTACTTC. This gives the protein CATSGTAPYEQYF.

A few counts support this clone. The CDR3 loop reads CASIQTSPNTEAFF. The CDR3 bases are TGTGCCAGCATCCAGACTTCACCGAACACTGAAGCTTTCTTT. The chain has TRBV6-6 and TRBJ1-1, with D unclear. Germline V gene sequence: CDR1 MNHNY, CDR2 SVGAGI (reference sequence). This CDR3 spans 14 amino acids. V was clipped by 7 bases and J by 1 base, with 13 bases between them.

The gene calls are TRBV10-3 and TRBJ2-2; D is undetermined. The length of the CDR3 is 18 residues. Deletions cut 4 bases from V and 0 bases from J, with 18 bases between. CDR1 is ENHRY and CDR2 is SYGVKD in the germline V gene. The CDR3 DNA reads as TGTGCCATCAGTGTGGGCTTAGTTGAAGCCTCGAACACCGGGGAGCTGTTTTTT. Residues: CAISVGLVEASNTGELFF.

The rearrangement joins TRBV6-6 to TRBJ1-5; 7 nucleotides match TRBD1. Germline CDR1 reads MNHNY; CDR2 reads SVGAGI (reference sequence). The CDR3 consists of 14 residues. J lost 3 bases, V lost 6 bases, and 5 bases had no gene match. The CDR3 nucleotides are TGTGCCAGCAGCCGGGACAGTAACAATCAGCCCCAGCATTTT. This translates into CASSRDSNNQPQHF.

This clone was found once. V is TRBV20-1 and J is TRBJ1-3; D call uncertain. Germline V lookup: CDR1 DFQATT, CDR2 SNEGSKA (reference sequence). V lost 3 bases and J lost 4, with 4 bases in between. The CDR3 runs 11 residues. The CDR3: CSASRGNTIYF. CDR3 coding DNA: TGCAGTGCTAGCCGGGGAAACACCATATATTTT.

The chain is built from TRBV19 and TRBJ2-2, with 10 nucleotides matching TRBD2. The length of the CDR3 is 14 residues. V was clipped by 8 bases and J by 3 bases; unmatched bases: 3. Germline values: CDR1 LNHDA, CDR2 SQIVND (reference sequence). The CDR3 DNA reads TGTGCCAGTCAAGCGGGGGGGGACACCGGGGAGCTGTTTTTT. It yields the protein CASQAGGDTGELFF.

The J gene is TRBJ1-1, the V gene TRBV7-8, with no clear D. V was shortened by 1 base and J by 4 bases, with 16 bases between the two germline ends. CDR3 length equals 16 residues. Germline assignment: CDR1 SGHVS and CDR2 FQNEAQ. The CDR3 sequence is CASSLGGRERSTEAFF. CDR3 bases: TGTGCCAGCAGCTTAGGCGGCCGGGAGAGGTCCACTGAAGCTTTCTTT.

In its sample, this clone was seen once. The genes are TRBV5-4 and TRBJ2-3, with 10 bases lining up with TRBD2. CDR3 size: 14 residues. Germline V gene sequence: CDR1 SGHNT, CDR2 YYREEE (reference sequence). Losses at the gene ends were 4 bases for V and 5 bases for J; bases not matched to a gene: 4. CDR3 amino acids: CASSQRGGVDTQYF. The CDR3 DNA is TGTGCCAGCAGCCAGCGGGGGGGCGTAGATACGCAGTATTTT.

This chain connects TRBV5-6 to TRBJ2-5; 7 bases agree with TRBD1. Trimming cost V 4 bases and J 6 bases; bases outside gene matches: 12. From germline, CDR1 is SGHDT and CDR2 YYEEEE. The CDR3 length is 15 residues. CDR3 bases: TGTGCCAGCAGCGGCTCCGGGACAGCCTTCAAGACCCAGTACTTC. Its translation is CASSGSGTAFKTQYF.

In DNA form, the CDR3 reads TGTGCCAGCAGCGGCGGGACAGGGACGAATGAGCAGTTCTTC. Amino acids: CASSGGTGTNEQFF. The chain carries TRBV9 and TRBJ2-1; the match to TRBD1 covers 9 bases. After removal of 3 bases from V and 7 bases from J, the junction contained 5 bases not matched to a gene. This CDR3 has 14 amino acids. CDR1 and CDR2 from the germline V gene are SGDLS and YYNGEE.

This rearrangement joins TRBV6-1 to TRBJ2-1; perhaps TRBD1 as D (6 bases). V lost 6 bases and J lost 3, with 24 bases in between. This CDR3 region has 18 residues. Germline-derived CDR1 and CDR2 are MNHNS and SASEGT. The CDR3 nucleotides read TGTGCCAGCAGCGAACCCCTTCGGAGAGAGGGGGACTACAATGAGCAGTTCTTC. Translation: CASSEPLRREGDYNEQFF.

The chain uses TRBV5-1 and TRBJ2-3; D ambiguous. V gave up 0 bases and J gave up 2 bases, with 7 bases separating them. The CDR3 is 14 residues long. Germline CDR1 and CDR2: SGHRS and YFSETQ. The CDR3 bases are TGCGCCAGCAGCTTGGGGCAGTCCACAGATACGCAGTATTTT. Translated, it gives CASSLGQSTDTQYF.

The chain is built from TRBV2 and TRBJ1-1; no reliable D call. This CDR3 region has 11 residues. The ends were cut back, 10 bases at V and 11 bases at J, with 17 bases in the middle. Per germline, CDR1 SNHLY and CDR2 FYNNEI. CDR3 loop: CATSSFLEAFF. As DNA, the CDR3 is TGTGCCACGTCGTCTTTCTTGGAGGCTTTCTTT. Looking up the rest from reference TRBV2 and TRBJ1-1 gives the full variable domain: EPEVTQTPSHQVTQMGQEVILRCVPISNHLYFYWYRQILGQKVEFLVSFYNNEISEKSEIFDDQFSVERPDGSNFTLKIRSTKLEDSAMYFCATSSFLEAFFGQGTRLTVV.

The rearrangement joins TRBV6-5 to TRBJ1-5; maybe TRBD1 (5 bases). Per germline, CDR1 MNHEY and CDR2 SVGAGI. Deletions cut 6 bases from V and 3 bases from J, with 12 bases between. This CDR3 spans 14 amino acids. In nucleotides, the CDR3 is TGTGCCAGCAGGGGCCCAGGGTTCAATCAGCCCCAGCATTTT. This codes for CASRGPGFNQPQHF.